Sequencing of this T cell receptor beta chain was carried out in a study of cytomegalovirus exposure and HLA in healthy donors. 13 Jbeta primers and 60 Vbeta primers were used for the PCR. Sequencing used immunoSEQ multiplex PCR; TCRdb keeps in-frame clones, though not all of them. The sample yields some 120,000 clones, approximately 80% seen once. Germline V gives CDR1 SNHLY, CDR2 FYNNEI. CDR3 length equals 15 residues. V was pared by 4 bases and J by 6 bases, with 18 bases between. The specimen sequenced was PBMCs. V is TRBV2 and J is TRBJ1-1, with unresolved D. This clonotype was sampled from a man aged 40-55 years in good health and CMV-seronegative. CDR3 bases: TGTGCCAGCAGTGTCGAGGACGGGGTCGGAGCTGAAGCTTTCTTT. This encodes CASSVEDGVGAEAFF.